This record concerns one TCR beta chain sequence. This clonotype came up many times. It lacks a known antigen. Per-base quality was not reported, and no clone a single base away is much larger than it. Interpreted using the paper, the time point label stands for: newly diagnosed GD, antithyroid drugs for less than 3 months. For both TCR sequencing and RNA sequencing, RNA was extracted from PBMCs in TRIzol. The diagnosis of Graves' disease followed American Thyroid Association guidelines. The patients came from an endocrinology department in Xi'an, China. Each patient gave roughly 10 milliliters of peripheral blood, collected in an EDTA anticoagulant tube. Ficoll Paque Plus density gradient separation was used to isolate PBMCs, and no further T cell sorting was performed. An Agilent 2100 Bioanalyzer and agarose gel were used to assess RNA quality, and a NanoDrop 2000 was used to measure RNA concentration.

The record originates from a study of regulatory T cells in long-lasting Graves disease (dated by TCRdb to the early 2020s). For the wider study: Patients with newly diagnosed Graves' disease had been on antithyroid drugs for under 3 months. A total of about 33 samples were covered by TCR sequencing, comprising some 13 persistent and some 20 newly diagnosed Graves' disease patients. Peripheral blood TCR sequencing and RNA sequencing compared persistent Graves' disease patients with newly diagnosed Graves' disease patients. The study took place in China and was registered as a clinical trial. The paper as a whole reports these results and caveats: Only peripheral blood was studied, because thyroid tissue, the primary lesion, was inaccessible. Only the TCR beta chain was sequenced and analyzed. Persistent disease showed preferential use of TRBV28, TRBJ1-2 and TRBJ2-5, whereas newly diagnosed disease favored TRBV20-1 and TRBJ2-1. Compared with newly diagnosed patients, patients with persistent Graves' disease had lower TCR Shannon entropy and fewer highly expanded clones, which suggests clonal expansion. The authors noted that the small sample size was a limitation that may lower accuracy. Persistent patients shared more public clonotypes among themselves (around 3,000) than newly diagnosed patients did (about 970).

From its cysteine to its phenylalanine, the CDR3 spans 17 amino acids. Left in the record is the CDR3 DNA by itself, 51 bases read in frame from the first base. Germline trimming: 8 bases from V, 0 bases from J; junction bases outside gene matches: 15. From the germline V gene, CDR1 is SGHNT and CDR2 is YENEEA. The protocol used for the library was multiplex PCR. Sequenced on an Illumina HiSeq 4000. iRepertoire HTBI primers and Arm-PCR amplification of CDR3 regions were used to construct TCR beta libraries. Before sequencing, the PCR products underwent gel purification. In the paper's pipeline: Gene usage analysis of CDR3 amino acid clonotypes used the approximately 56 TRBV and about 15 TRBJ segments found across samples. Filtered high-quality paired reads were merged into contigs using COPE and FqMerger. BLAST was used to align contigs to IMGT TRBV, TRBD and TRBJ reference genes, with CDR3 defined following IMGT. Highly expanded clones were defined as clonotypes with a frequency above 0.1%. Shannon entropy served as the measure of repertoire diversity, while the Gini coefficient captured V-J evenness. Public clonotypes were defined as clonotypes shared by more than one individual. The public reads were reprocessed in TCRdb via fastp at Q25 and MiXCR, keeping in-frame beta chains. Every distinct CDR3 protein forms one entry, paired with its most common genes and DNA. For this entry, the V and J calls and clone size follow TCRdb and not the study's own pipeline. The sample table contains hundreds of thousands of distinct CDR3 sequences; only one count was recorded for 15% to 20% of them. Clones ranked in the top ten supply approximately 18% of the sample.

The sample was also reused in another study, on T cells in Graves' hyperthyroidism and ophthalmopathy. The second investigation adds: A patient counted as having stable Graves' hyperthyroidism if no progression to ophthalmopathy occurred over 18 months of follow-up. Hyperthyroidism patients were aged 18 to 65 years and newly diagnosed, with disease duration of less than 2 months. The study excluded patients with uncontrolled infections, other autoimmune diseases, pregnancy or lactation. Diagnoses were based on clinical symptoms, serum thyroxine and TRAb, thyroid ultrasound and orbital computed tomography. The first round of RT-PCR for the TCR CDR3 was performed with the HTBI primer set and the Qiagen OneStep RT-PCR kit. Most expanded thyroid clonotypes (frequency above 0.001) were also detected in blood, suggesting blood repertoires may reflect thyroid immune responses. A model built on a 13 V-J signature distinguished ophthalmopathy from stable hyperthyroidism, reaching 87.88% sensitivity and about 81% specificity in cross-validation and 80%/75% in testing. In validation, the model predicted progression to ophthalmopathy a median of roughly six months before onset, with 65% to 71% sensitivity and almost 75% specificity. A discovery cohort of approximately 97 patients, fewer than 50 with Graves' ophthalmopathy and about 60 with stable Graves' hyperthyroidism, was used to find distinguishing TCR V-J signatures. Whether ophthalmopathy could be predicted prospectively was tested in an independent validation cohort made up of 18 to 20 hyperthyroidism patients plus 17 patients who later progressed to ophthalmopathy. The 100 discovery patients were randomly split 7:3 into training and test sets. Thyroid tissue and blood T-cell repertoires from six Graves' hyperthyroidism patients were also compared in the study. Following sampling, methimazole starting at 30 mg daily was given to hyperthyroidism patients, and high-dose intravenous methylprednisolone was given to ophthalmopathy patients. Libraries were constructed in a second round of multiplex PCR, after which size selection and purification were carried out. The libraries were sequenced on an Illumina HiSeq2000 using paired-end 100 bp reads. SOAPnuke was used to process the raw data, with reads discarded if the reads contained adapters or uncalled bases, had a mean Phred below 15, or lacked an exact constant-primer or identifier match. COPE v1.2.5 was used to merge the high-quality paired reads, and each unique nucleotide sequence was defined as a clonotype. MiTCR v1.1 was used to align clonotypes to the IMGT TRBV, TRBD and TRBJ reference segments. Analysis was restricted to V-J combinations with a frequency above 0.0001, which covered 99.2% of repertoires. The TCS score was defined as the ratio of F50 (clonal expansion) to E x V (chaos), calculated using BLOSUM62-based TCRdist between CDR3 peptides within each V-J. Welch's t-statistics and random forest reduced fewer than 600 V-J features to about 13, which were used in a naive Bayes classifier (R e1071). No statistical method was used to fix the sample size in advance, and group allocation was not hidden from the investigators. The paper reports TCR Vbeta CDR3 sequencing of roughly 140 peripheral blood samples: some 44 ophthalmopathy, under 80 hyperthyroidism and around 17 progressor patients.

The sequenced sample was peripheral blood mononuclear cells (PBMCs), obtained at new diagnosis, from a patient treated with antithyroid drugs. The chain is encoded by TRBV11-3 joined to TRBJ1-1; 7 bases in the middle match TRBD1. This TCR derives from a young woman with Graves disease. Donor details come from another sample of the same person, matched by shared clones. This receptor carries the CDR3 CASRRAGGIWMNTEAFF. Read as DNA, the sequence is TGTGCCAGCCGTCGGGCAGGGGGGATTTGGATGAACACTGAAGCTTTCTTT.